The rows below give T cell receptor beta chains drawn from one sample of a study of OX40 agonist ivuxolimab in advanced cancers. Repertoires were generated with immunoSEQ multiplex PCR, while TCRdb's copy carries only in-frame clones and drops some. The repertoire holds roughly 64,000 clones, with approximately 84% as singletons. This specimen consisted of CD4+ or CD8+ T cells sorted from blood, obtained in a trial of the OX40 agonist ivuxolimab. The source is an adult with an advanced solid tumor such as melanoma, head and neck, liver or kidney cancer. CDR3s include the opening cysteine and the closing phenylalanine or tryptophan. A D gene is named only where the DNA matches it firmly. The size entry is marked missing in some rows and otherwise reads once, few, many or a size class.

TRBJ1-3 | - | - | TRBV7-2 | CASTRGGDFSGNTIYF | TGTGCCAGCACTCGCGGGGGGGATTTTAGTGGAAACACCATATATTTT
TRBJ2-4 | - | - | TRBV6-1 | CASQGGQAKNIQYF | TGTGCCAGCCAAGGCGGGCAGGCCAAAAACATTCAGTACTTC
TRBJ2-7 | TRBD1 | - | TRBV6-1 | CATDRGRSYEQYF | TGTGCCACCGACAGGGGCCGCTCCTACGAGCAGTACTTC
TRBJ2-7 | TRBD2 | - | TRBV28 | CASSTKLGTSGSTPYEQYF | TGTGCCAGCAGTACAAAATTGGGGACTAGCGGGAGTACCCCCTACGAGCAGTACTTC
TRBJ1-1 | - | - | TRBV10-1 | CASQQSVNTEAFF | TGCGCCAGCCAACAGAGCGTGAACACTGAAGCTTTCTTT
TRBJ2-3 | - | - | TRBV7-9 | CASSVQLDTQYF | TGTGCCAGCAGCGTACAATTGGATACGCAGTATTTT
TRBJ1-6 | - | - | TRBV7-9 | CASSLSGSSRPSPLHF | TGTGCCAGCAGCTTATCAGGTTCATCCCGGCCTTCACCCCTCCACTTT
TRBJ1-1 | - | - | TRBV21-1 | CASSEGENTEAFF | TGTGCCAGCAGCGAGGGGGAAAACACTGAAGCTTTCTTT
TRBJ2-7 | - | - | TRBV2 | CASRRQDHSYEQYF | TGTGCCAGCAGGAGACAGGACCACTCCTACGAGCAGTACTTC
TRBJ1-6 | - | - | TRBV5-1 | CASMGGSDSRNSPLHF | TGCGCCAGCATGGGGGGTTCGGACAGTAGAAATTCACCCCTCCACTTT
TRBJ2-7 | - | - | TRBV6-5 | CASRTPGSSYEQYF | TGTGCCAGCAGAACTCCCGGGAGCTCCTACGAGCAGTACTTC
TRBJ1-1 | - | - | TRBV4-1 | CASSQSRGFKGENTEAFF | TGCGCCAGCAGCCAATCACGGGGGTTTAAGGGTGAGAACACTGAAGCTTTCTTT
TRBJ1-1 | - | - | TRBV10-1 | CASSPGPGENTEAFF | TGCGCCAGCAGTCCGGGCCCCGGGGAGAACACTGAAGCTTTCTTT
TRBJ1-2 | - | - | TRBV2 | CASRRTAANYGYTF | TGTGCCAGCAGGCGGACAGCCGCTAACTATGGCTACACCTTC
TRBJ2-2 | TRBD2 | - | TRBV30 | CARGLAGINGELFF | TGTGCCCGAGGACTAGCGGGAATTAACGGGGAGCTGTTTTTT
TRBJ2-1 | - | - | TRBV11-2 | CASTPTLHEQFF | TGTGCCAGCACCCCAACCCTCCATGAGCAGTTCTTC
TRBJ2-6 | TRBD2 | - | TRBV7-2 | CASSPAGGYGANVLTF | TGTGCCAGCAGCCCAGCGGGGGGTTATGGGGCCAACGTCCTGACTTTC
TRBJ2-5 | - | - | TRBV15 | CATSRDWAEETQYF | TGTGCCACCAGCAGAGATTGGGCAGAAGAGACCCAGTACTTC
TRBJ2-7 | - | - | TRBV27 | CASRAQGTYEQYF | TGTGCCAGCAGGGCCCAGGGGACCTACGAGCAGTACTTC
TRBJ1-6 | - | - | TRBV10-3 | CAIRDSYSSYNSPLHF | TGTGCCATCAGAGACTCGTACAGCTCCTATAATTCACCCCTCCACTTT
TRBJ2-3 | TRBD2 | - | TRBV11-2 | CATGLAGVDTQYF | TGTGCCACCGGGCTAGCGGGGGTAGATACGCAGTATTTT
TRBJ2-1 | - | - | TRBV7-3 | CASSLGSGRSSYNEQFF | TGTGCCAGCAGCTTAGGGAGCGGTCGAAGCTCCTACAATGAGCAGTTCTTC
TRBJ2-2 | TRBD2 | - | TRBV7-7 | CASSLRLAGGTGELFF | TGTGCCAGCAGCCTCCGACTAGCGGGAGGCACCGGGGAGCTGTTTTTT
TRBJ1-1 | - | - | TRBV11-3 | CASSSRGSGEAFF | TGTGCCAGCAGTTCGAGGGGGTCAGGTGAAGCTTTCTTT
TRBJ2-5 | TRBD1 | - | TRBV6-1 | CASSEARGRETQYF | TGTGCCAGCAGTGAAGCCAGGGGGCGGGAGACCCAGTACTTC
TRBJ1-2 | - | - | TRBV5-4 | CASVNQGFHGYTF | TGTGCCAGCGTCAACCAGGGATTTCATGGCTACACCTTC
TRBJ1-1 | - | - | TRBV7-3 | CASGSQGNTEAFF | TGTGCCAGCGGAAGCCAAGGGAACACTGAAGCTTTCTTT
TRBJ2-4 | - | once | TRBV2 | CASSENIQYF | TGTGCCAGCAGCGAAAACATTCAGTACTTC
TRBJ2-1 | TRBD2 | - | TRBV19 | CASSSQGLARNEQFF | TGTGCCAGTAGTTCCCAGGGACTAGCGAGGAATGAGCAGTTCTTC
TRBJ2-7 | - | - | TRBV6-5 | CASSLTQRDSYEQYF | TGTGCCAGCAGTCTTACCCAGAGGGACTCCTACGAGCAGTACTTC
TRBJ1-1 | - | - | TRBV18 | CASSPREEDLQAFF | TGTGCCAGCTCACCACGGGAGGAGGACCTCCAAGCTTTCTTT
TRBJ2-4 | - | - | TRBV2 | CASSGLVTKNIQYF | TGTGCCAGCAGTGGACTAGTGACCAAAAACATTCAGTACTTC
TRBJ1-1 | TRBD1 | few | TRBV30 | CAWSNDRVAFF | TGTGCCTGGAGTAACGACAGGGTAGCTTTCTTT
TRBJ2-3 | TRBD2 | - | TRBV18 | CASSPPAGGSTDTQYF | TGTGCCAGCTCACCACCGGCGGGGGGGAGCACAGATACGCAGTATTTT
TRBJ2-1 | TRBD1 | - | TRBV7-9 | CASSFGDRADEEQFF | TGTGCCAGCAGCTTCGGGGACAGGGCGGACGAGGAGCAGTTCTTC
TRBJ2-7 | TRBD1 | - | TRBV11-2 | CASRNRDRVTYEQYF | TGTGCCAGCAGAAACCGGGACAGGGTCACCTACGAGCAGTACTTC
TRBJ2-4 | TRBD1 | - | TRBV6-6 | CASSYSSGQGNIQYF | TGTGCCAGCAGTTACTCGAGCGGACAGGGAAACATTCAGTACTTC
TRBJ2-1 | TRBD2 | - | TRBV5-3 | CARSPQPGLAGGGEQFF | TGTGCCAGAAGCCCACAACCGGGACTAGCGGGAGGTGGTGAGCAGTTCTTC
TRBJ1-4 | - | few | TRBV6-6 | CASSYGGAANEKLFF | TGTGCCAGCAGTTACGGGGGGGCAGCTAATGAAAAACTGTTTTTT
TRBJ2-1 | - | few | TRBV6-5 | CASAYGVEGNEQFF | TGTGCCAGCGCTTACGGAGTGGAGGGAAATGAGCAGTTCTTC
TRBJ1-2 | TRBD1 | - | TRBV12-5 | CASGPGQGWDTGYTF | TGTGCTAGTGGGCCCGGACAGGGGTGGGATACGGGCTACACCTTC
TRBJ2-3 | - | - | TRBV5-4 | CASSPTRTTDTQYF | TGTGCCAGCAGCCCTACTAGAACCACAGATACGCAGTATTTT
TRBJ2-1 | - | - | TRBV7-2 | CASSLDNGGYNEQFF | TGTGCCAGCAGTTTGGACAACGGGGGCTACAATGAGCAGTTCTTC
TRBJ2-7 | - | - | TRBV6-1 | CASSEPALGEQYF | TGTGCCAGCAGTGAACCAGCCCTGGGAGAGCAGTACTTC
TRBJ2-4 | - | once | TRBV11-2 | CASSDALGKNIQYF | TGTGCCAGCAGCGACGCTCTGGGCAAAAACATTCAGTACTTC
TRBJ2-3 | TRBD2 | - | TRBV4-2 | CASSPRSSGEILSTDTQYF | TGTGCCAGCAGCCCACGGTCTAGCGGGGAAATCCTTAGCACAGATACGCAGTATTTT
TRBJ2-7 | TRBD1 | - | TRBV7-2 | CASSLAGQGIYEQYF | TGTGCCAGCAGCTTAGCCGGACAGGGCATTTACGAGCAGTACTTC
TRBJ1-5 | - | once | TRBV6-5 | CASSYGGSSNQPQHF | TGTGCCAGCAGTTACGGCGGATCAAGCAATCAGCCCCAGCATTTT
TRBJ2-5 | - | once | TRBV18 | CASSPSEGLQETQYF | TGTGCCAGCTCACCGAGCGAGGGCCTCCAAGAGACCCAGTACTTC
TRBJ2-3 | TRBD2 | - | TRBV4-2 | CASSQDGAGGEDTQYF | TGTGCCAGCAGCCAAGATGGAGCGGGGGGTGAGGATACGCAGTATTTT
TRBJ2-7 | TRBD2 | - | TRBV7-2 | CASSLSAYSLAGGYEQYF | TGTGCCAGCAGCTTATCGGCATATTCTCTAGCGGGGGGCTACGAGCAGTACTTC
TRBJ1-4 | - | - | TRBV9 | CASSVANEKLFF | TGTGCCAGCAGCGTGGCTAATGAAAAACTGTTTTTT
TRBJ1-1 | - | few | TRBV7-8 | CASSLAHTEAFF | TGTGCCAGCAGCTTAGCCCACACTGAAGCTTTCTTT
TRBJ2-4 | - | - | TRBV30 | CAWSRYGGLKNIQYF | TGTGCCTGGAGTCGCTACGGGGGGCTCAAAAACATTCAGTACTTC
TRBJ1-1 | - | - | TRBV19 | CASSIRRRNTEAFF | TGTGCCAGTAGTATTCGACGGAGGAACACTGAAGCTTTCTTT